This T cell receptor (beta chain) was identified in a study of beta chain features in type 1 diabetes. Across the whole study: Taken together, all samples contributed approximately 110 million examined sorted cells. Study-level findings and limits: Individuals with type 1 diabetes displayed fewer insertions and more deletions at VDJ junctions. In patients and controls equally, PCR might favor templates that are shorter. In every one of the four CD4+ subsets, TCRB CDR3s were moderately but significantly shorter in Type 1 diabetes patients. Researchers reported that naive, central memory and Treg TCRB repertoires appeared more similar in patients than in healthy donors.

CDR1 is SGDLS and CDR2 is YYNGEE in the germline V gene. The CDR3 covers 14 residues. The germline V and J ends were trimmed by 0 bases and 6 bases, with 12 bases remaining between them. Concerning this clone itself: The antigen is unknown. The same CDR3 can be traced to other DNA sequences in this sample.

The investigators reverse transcribed all of the isolated RNA, so they sequenced expressed TCRB transcripts. Assay used: immunoSEQ multiplex PCR; TCRdb lists only in-frame clones, some missing. Of 160,000 or so clones listed, just over 8% were seen once; the top ten hold over 0.5%. The source is a woman aged 18-30 years with type 1 diabetes. The chain carries TRBV9 and TRBJ2-5, with D possibly TRBD2 on 5 matching bases. The source material was central memory CD4+ T cells from blood. Written as DNA, the CDR3 is TGTGCCAGCAGCGTAGGGGCCGGGGTCCAGACCCAGTACTTC. Translation gives CASSVGAGVQTQYF.